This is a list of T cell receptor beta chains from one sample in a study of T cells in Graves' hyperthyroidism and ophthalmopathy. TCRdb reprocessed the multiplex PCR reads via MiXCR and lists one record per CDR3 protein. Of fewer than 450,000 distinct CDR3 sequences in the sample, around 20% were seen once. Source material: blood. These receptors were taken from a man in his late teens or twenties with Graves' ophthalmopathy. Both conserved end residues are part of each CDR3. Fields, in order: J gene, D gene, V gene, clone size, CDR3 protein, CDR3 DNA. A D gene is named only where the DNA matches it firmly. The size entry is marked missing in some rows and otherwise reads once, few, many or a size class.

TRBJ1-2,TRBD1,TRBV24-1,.,CATKGQGAGGYYGDGYTF,TGTGCCACCAAGGGACAGGGGGCAGGAGGATATTATGGAGATGGCTACACCTTC
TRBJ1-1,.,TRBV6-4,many,CASSDSENTEAFF,TGTGCCAGCAGTGACTCAGAGAACACTGAAGCTTTCTTT
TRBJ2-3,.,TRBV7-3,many,CASSFDRFTDTQYF,TGTGCCAGCAGCTTCGACCGTTTCACAGATACGCAGTATTTT
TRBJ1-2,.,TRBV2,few,CASRTVGADYGYTF,TGTGCCAGCAGAACAGTGGGGGCTGACTATGGCTACACCTTC
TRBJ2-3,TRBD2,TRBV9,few,CASSVLAGAYTDTQYF,TGTGCCAGCAGCGTTTTAGCGGGGGCTTACACAGATACGCAGTATTTT
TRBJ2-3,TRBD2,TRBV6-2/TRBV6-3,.,CASSSGGTSGGADTQYF,TGTGCCAGCAGCTCCGGTGGGACTAGCGGGGGGGCAGATACGCAGTATTTT
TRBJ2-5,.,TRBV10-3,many,CAISAGQGLRETQYF,TGTGCCATCAGTGCAGGGCAGGGTCTTCGAGAGACCCAGTACTTC
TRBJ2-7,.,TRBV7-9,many,CASSSRTPLEQYF,TGTGCCAGCAGCTCCCGGACACCGCTGGAGCAGTACTTC
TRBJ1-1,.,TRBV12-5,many,CASGLALGTETFTEAFF,TGTGCTAGTGGTTTGGCTTTGGGGACGGAGACTTTCACTGAAGCTTTCTTT
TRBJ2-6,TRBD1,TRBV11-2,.,CASRYNRGTTGANVLTF,TGTGCCAGCAGGTATAACAGGGGAACCACTGGGGCCAACGTCCTGACTTTC
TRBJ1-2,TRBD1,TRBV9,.,CASSVVTGGAIGGYTF,TGTGCCAGCAGCGTAGTGACAGGGGGGGCCATTGGCGGCTACACCTTC
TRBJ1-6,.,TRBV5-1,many,CASSVRDLNSPLHF,TGCGCCAGCAGCGTCAGGGACTTAAATTCACCCCTCCACTTT
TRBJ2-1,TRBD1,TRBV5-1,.,CASSGPGQPNNEQFF,TGCGCCAGCAGCGGCCCGGGACAGCCAAACAATGAGCAGTTCTTC
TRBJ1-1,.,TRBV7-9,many,CASSTGGAEAFF,TGTGCCAGCAGCACCGGAGGCGCTGAAGCTTTCTTT
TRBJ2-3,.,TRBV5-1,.,CASSLAGVSGTDTQYF,TGCGCCAGCAGCTTGGCCGGGGTGTCTGGCACAGATACGCAGTATTTT
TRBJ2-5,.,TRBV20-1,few,CSARVGNQETQYF,TGCAGTGCTAGAGTGGGGAATCAAGAGACCCAGTACTTC
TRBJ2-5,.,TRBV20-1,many,CSARDFRAGETQYF,TGCAGTGCTAGAGATTTCAGGGCAGGGGAGACCCAGTACTTC
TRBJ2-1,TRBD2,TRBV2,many,CASSPHRGGRMNEQFF,TGTGCCAGCAGTCCCCACCGGGGGGGGAGAATGAATGAGCAGTTCTTC
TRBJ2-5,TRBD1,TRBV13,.,CASSAHRDRGRQETQYF,TGTGCCAGCAGCGCCCACCGGGACAGGGGAAGGCAAGAGACCCAGTACTTC
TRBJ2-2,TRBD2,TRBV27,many,CASSLAGGLTGELFF,TGTGCCAGCAGCTTAGCGGGGGGGCTGACCGGGGAGCTGTTTTTT
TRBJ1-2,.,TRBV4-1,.,CASSQFYWAGDYGYTF,TGCGCCAGCAGCCAATTCTATTGGGCAGGGGACTATGGCTACACCTTC
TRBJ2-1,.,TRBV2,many,CASTSGRGILNEQFF,TGTGCCAGCACCAGTGGGAGAGGGATACTGAATGAGCAGTTCTTC
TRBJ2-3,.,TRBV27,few,CASSFWASTDTQYF,TGTGCCAGCAGTTTCTGGGCTAGCACAGATACGCAGTATTTT
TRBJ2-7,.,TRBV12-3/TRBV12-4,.,CASQADSYEQYF,TGTGCCAGCCAGGCGGATAGCTACGAGCAGTACTTC
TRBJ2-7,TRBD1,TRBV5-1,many,CASSTGQGGDEQYF,TGCGCCAGCAGCACGGGACAGGGTGGGGACGAGCAGTACTTC
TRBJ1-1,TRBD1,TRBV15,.,CATSNRDRGLEAFF,TGTGCCACCAGCAACCGGGACAGGGGGCTTGAAGCTTTCTTT
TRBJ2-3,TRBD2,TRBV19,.,CASSMSAGGTDTQYF,TGTGCCAGTAGTATGTCTGCGGGGGGCACAGATACGCAGTATTTT
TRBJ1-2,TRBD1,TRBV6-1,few,CASSLVSERTGGNYGYTF,TGTGCCAGCAGTTTAGTCTCCGAACGGACAGGGGGAAACTATGGCTACACCTTC
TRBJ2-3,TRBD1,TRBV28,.,CASRDDRGLVDTQYF,TGTGCCAGCCGAGACGACAGGGGCCTGGTCGATACGCAGTATTTT
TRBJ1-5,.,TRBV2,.,CASSKFTTTEDSNQPQHF,TGTGCCAGCTCAAAATTCACCACGACGGAAGATAGCAATCAGCCCCAGCATTTT
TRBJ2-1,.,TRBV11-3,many,CASSLSGEEYNEQFF,TGTGCCAGCAGCTTATCAGGGGAAGAGTACAATGAGCAGTTCTTC
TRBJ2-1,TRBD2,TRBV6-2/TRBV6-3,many,CASSPSGGYNEQFF,TGTGCCAGCAGTCCTAGCGGGGGCTACAATGAGCAGTTCTTC
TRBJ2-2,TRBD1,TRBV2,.,CASSEGRDRGAGELFF,TGTGCCAGCAGTGAAGGCCGGGACAGGGGAGCGGGGGAGCTGTTTTTT
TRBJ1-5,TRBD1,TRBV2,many,CASSGQTGSNQPQHF,TGTGCCAGCAGTGGACAGACAGGGAGCAATCAGCCCCAGCATTTT
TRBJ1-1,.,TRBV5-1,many,CASSNAGTNTEAFF,TGCGCCAGCAGCAACGCCGGGACGAACACTGAAGCTTTCTTT
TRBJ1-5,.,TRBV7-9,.,CASSLDHAALYQPQHF,TGTGCCAGCAGCTTAGATCACGCCGCTTTGTATCAGCCCCAGCATTTT
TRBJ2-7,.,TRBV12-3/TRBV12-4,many,CASSLGDGIYEQYF,TGTGCCAGCAGTTTAGGCGACGGGATCTACGAGCAGTACTTC
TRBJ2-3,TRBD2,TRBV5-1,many,CASSLPLAGGADTQYF,TGCGCCAGCAGCCTCCCCCTAGCGGGGGGTGCAGATACGCAGTATTTT
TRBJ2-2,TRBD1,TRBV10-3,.,CAIGQGANTGELFF,TGTGCCATCGGACAGGGCGCGAACACCGGGGAGCTGTTTTTT
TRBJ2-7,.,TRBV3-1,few,CASNRQGVEQYF,TGTGCCAGCAATCGTCAAGGGGTCGAGCAGTACTTC
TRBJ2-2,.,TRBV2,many,CASSRAPGAGELFF,TGTGCCAGTTCCCGGGCCCCGGGGGCCGGGGAGCTGTTTTTT
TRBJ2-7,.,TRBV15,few,CATSRDRTAHEQYF,TGTGCCACCAGCAGAGATAGGACAGCGCACGAGCAGTACTTC
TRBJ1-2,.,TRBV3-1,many,CASSLGGAEGYTF,TGTGCCAGCAGCCTCGGCGGTGCGGAGGGCTACACCTTC
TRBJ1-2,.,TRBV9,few,CASSSSGGSDGYTF,TGTGCCAGCAGCTCTAGTGGAGGGTCTGATGGCTACACCTTC
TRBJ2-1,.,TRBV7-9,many,CASIMPSGDEQFF,TGTGCCAGCATCATGCCCTCGGGGGATGAGCAGTTCTTC
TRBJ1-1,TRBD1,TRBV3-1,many,CASSQRGTGLSTEAFF,TGTGCCAGCAGCCAAAGGGGGACAGGGCTGAGCACTGAAGCTTTCTTT
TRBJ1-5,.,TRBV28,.,CASTRLNGNQPQHF,TGTGCCAGCACCCGACTCAACGGGAATCAGCCCCAGCATTTT
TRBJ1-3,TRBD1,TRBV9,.,CASSVVGGGQPHSGNTIYF,TGTGCCAGCAGCGTAGTCGGGGGGGGACAGCCACACTCTGGAAACACCATATATTTT
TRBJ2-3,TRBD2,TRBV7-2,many,CASSFSGEDTQYF,TGTGCCAGCAGCTTTAGCGGGGAAGATACGCAGTATTTT
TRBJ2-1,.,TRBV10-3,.,CAISGGGQTYNEQFF,TGTGCCATCAGTGGGGGGGGACAGACCTACAATGAGCAGTTCTTC
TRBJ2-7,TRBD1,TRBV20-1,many,CSARDRAGTGRTTTYEQYF,TGCAGTGCTAGAGACAGAGCCGGGACAGGACGCACCACTACGTACGAGCAGTACTTC
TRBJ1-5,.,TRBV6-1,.,CASGLRGDNQPQHF,TGTGCCAGCGGGCTAAGAGGAGACAATCAGCCCCAGCATTTT
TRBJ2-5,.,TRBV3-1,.,CASSLQGGPETQYF,TGTGCCAGCAGTTTACAGGGGGGGCCGGAGACCCAGTACTTC
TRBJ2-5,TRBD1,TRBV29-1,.,CSVEGYPGQEQETQYF,TGCAGCGTTGAAGGATACCCGGGACAGGAACAAGAGACCCAGTACTTC